This record covers a single TCR beta chain. Antigen specificity is unknown. These data originate in a study of beta chain features in type 1 diabetes. Study-wide background: Cell yields, age and gender were similar between patients and healthy donors. Whole-study findings and limits: When VDJ junctions were examined, type 1 diabetes patients showed fewer insertions and more deletions.

Central memory, naive, regulatory and stem cell-like memory CD4+ cells were sorted by CD45RO/CCR7/CD25/CD127/CD95/CD27. Every bit of the isolated RNA underwent reverse transcription, so sequencing read expressed TCRB transcripts. The data were produced by immunoSEQ multiplex PCR, yet TCRdb's version contains in-frame clones alone and is incomplete. Of hundreds of thousands of clones listed, about 15% are singletons. Sequencing used central memory CD4+ T cells from blood. This TCR came from a young man in good health.

This CDR3 is CASSLAGGSNQPQHF. The CDR3 nucleotides read TGTGCCAGCAGCTTGGCCGGCGGGAGCAATCAGCCCCAGCATTTT. The rearrangement joins TRBV5-6 to TRBJ1-5; D gene unclear. Germline lookup yields CDR1 SGHDT and CDR2 YYEEEE. The CDR3 has 15 amino acids. Trimming removed 0 bases at V and 1 base at J, with 8 bases between.